This is a list of T cell receptor beta chains from one sample in a study of CD8 T cells in Susac syndrome. MiXCR was run by TCRdb on the immunoSEQ multiplex PCR reads, yielding one entry per CDR3 protein. Found here are 51,000 or so distinct CDR3 sequences, approximately 93% of them singletons; the top ten hold around 0.53%. Sequencing used CD8+ T cells from PBMCs. The receptor source for this set is a human donor in good health. CDR3s include the opening cysteine and the closing phenylalanine or tryptophan. Each record gives: J gene, V gene, CDR3 protein.

>TRBJ2-4|TRBV28
CASSFGTNIQYF
>TRBJ2-7|TRBV4-2
CASSQVAGGVQYF
>TRBJ2-5|TRBV3-1
CASSQPRKGGETQYF
>TRBJ2-4|TRBV29-1
CSVEGGGTKNIQYF
>TRBJ2-5|TRBV6-5
CASSPTGQETQYF
>TRBJ1-1|TRBV19
CASSIEIVDRGRPEAFF
>TRBJ2-5|TRBV13
CASSQLGQGEYQETQYF
>TRBJ1-5|TRBV28
CASSFSVRELNQPQHF
>TRBJ2-5|TRBV5-1
CASSSGTGKTQYF
>TRBJ2-7|TRBV15
CATSRGQGSYEQYF
>TRBJ2-1|TRBV7-9
CASSLLSSGIRGEQFF
>TRBJ1-1|TRBV12-3/TRBV12-4
CASSLNLYTEAFF
>TRBJ2-7|TRBV2
CASSSRDRDYEQYF
>TRBJ2-3|TRBV27
CASSLSPSPGLTDTQYF
>TRBJ1-1|TRBV18
CASSPGQGPLYTEAFF
>TRBJ2-1|TRBV29-1
CSVEDSRESYNEQFF
>TRBJ2-5|TRBV13
CASSWLPRTSGIGETQYF
>TRBJ2-7|TRBV14
CASSQDRVRDYEQYF
>TRBJ2-1|TRBV13
CASSLGWEQFF
>TRBJ2-3|TRBV29-1
CSVEPGEADPSTDTQYF
>TRBJ2-5|TRBV27
CASSLFPGEETQYF
>TRBJ2-5|TRBV7-9
CASSGRETQYF
>TRBJ2-5|TRBV2
CASSQLSGTGYGETQYF
>TRBJ1-5|TRBV19
CASNDRHSNQPQHF
>TRBJ2-2|TRBV4-2
CASSQEAGTVGTGELFF
>TRBJ2-7|TRBV3-1
CASSHPQTSFYEQYF
>TRBJ2-7|TRBV21-1
CASSKDQRTGVLSYEQYF
>TRBJ2-7|TRBV7-9
CASSSSRDSPPYEQYF
>TRBJ2-2|TRBV28
CASSAWDRGVDGELFF
>TRBJ1-1|TRBV20-1
CSARDLETGGAEAFF
>TRBJ2-5|TRBV28
CASSLFLADFQETQYF
>TRBJ2-7|TRBV2
CASSAHPSFYEQYF
>TRBJ2-1|TRBV19
CASSVGLDNEQFF
>TRBJ2-1|TRBV5-1
CASSFDPGGVPNEQFF
>TRBJ2-3|TRBV4-1
CASSQWSGSGWTDTQYF
>TRBJ2-1|TRBV12-3/TRBV12-4
CASSSRGAGVSYNEQFF
>TRBJ2-1|TRBV3-1
CASSPTDSGFNEQFF